Listed below are T cell receptor beta chains from one sample, sequenced in a study of blood T cell repertoires in COVID-19. Repertoires were generated with immunoSEQ multiplex PCR, while TCRdb's copy carries only in-frame clones and drops some. Of 150,000 to 200,000 clones listed, over 90% were seen once; the top ten hold 2%. Sequenced material: peripheral blood. The receptor set was obtained from a woman aged 60-70 years with COVID-19, enrolled during active disease. Both conserved end residues are trimmed from each CDR3.

v_gene	CDR3aa
TRBV14	ASSQGTEETQY
TRBV19	ASSIAGFDTEAF
TRBV5-1	ASSLIQGAEYYNEQF
TRBV4-2	ASSQDLTAGGFGEQY
TRBV12-2	ASRSPRPGILTYEQY
TRBV6-2/TRBV6-3	ASSPNRLSGPETQY
TRBV7-2	ASSATFNYGYT
TRBV6-2/TRBV6-3	ASRPSGFNNEQF
TRBV10-3	AISESLVGSREAF
TRBV18	ASSLAWEQY
TRBV27	ASSGRQGEWTEAF
TRBV3-1/TRBV3-2	ASSSTIGTLDEQY
TRBV7-8	ASRATPYNSPLH
TRBV9	ASSEGQGAQEKLF
TRBV4-3	ASSRERYAWSPGYT
TRBV14	ASSQDYTYEQY
TRBV5-1	ASSPPQGTGEQY
TRBV7-2	ASSFTGGADSPLH
TRBV19	ASLWGGGDNQPQH
TRBV19	ATYFGQGGGYT
TRBV9	ASSTSRTDLNTEAF
TRBV9	ASSVGGTDTDTQY
TRBV5-1	ASSSGVSRSYNSPLH
TRBV7-2	ASSLPSGNTIY
TRBV7-6	ASSLVGDRGNYGYT
TRBV10-3	AISDARNPNQPQH
TRBV4-2	ASSPGLVSNNEQF
TRBV4-3	ASSQDLRTGALELF
TRBV7-2	ASSLRTGPNTIY
TRBV6-2/TRBV6-3	ASSGQGGTGELF
TRBV7-2	ASSLVADRDTGNTIY
TRBV4-2	ASSRDRGEVTEAF
TRBV7-8	ASSLDLFRGFRNEKLF
TRBV9	ASSPEVGTNEKLF
TRBV6-5	ASSTRDRVGSPLH
TRBV15	ATSRLRQRGGETQY